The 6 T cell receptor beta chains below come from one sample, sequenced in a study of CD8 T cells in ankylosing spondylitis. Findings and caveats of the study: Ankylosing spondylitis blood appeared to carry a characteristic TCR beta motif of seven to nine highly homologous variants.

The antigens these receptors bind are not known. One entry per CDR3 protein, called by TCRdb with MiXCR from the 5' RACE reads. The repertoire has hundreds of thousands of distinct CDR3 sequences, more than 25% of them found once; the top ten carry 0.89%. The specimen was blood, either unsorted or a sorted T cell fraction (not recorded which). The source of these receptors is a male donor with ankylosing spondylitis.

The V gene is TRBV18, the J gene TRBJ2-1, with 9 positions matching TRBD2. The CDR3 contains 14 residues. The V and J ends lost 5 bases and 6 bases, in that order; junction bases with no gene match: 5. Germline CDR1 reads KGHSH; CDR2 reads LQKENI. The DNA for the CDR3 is TGTGCCAGCTCAAAGCGGGAGGTGGGCAATGAGCAGTTCTTC. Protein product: CASSKREVGNEQFF.

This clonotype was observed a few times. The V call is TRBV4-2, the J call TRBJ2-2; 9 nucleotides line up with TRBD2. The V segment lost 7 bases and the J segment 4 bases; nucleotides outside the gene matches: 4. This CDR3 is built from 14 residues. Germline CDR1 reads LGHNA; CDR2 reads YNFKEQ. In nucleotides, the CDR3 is TGTGCCAGCACATTGCGGGGGGGCACCGGGGAGCTGTTTTTT. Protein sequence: CASTLRGGTGELFF.

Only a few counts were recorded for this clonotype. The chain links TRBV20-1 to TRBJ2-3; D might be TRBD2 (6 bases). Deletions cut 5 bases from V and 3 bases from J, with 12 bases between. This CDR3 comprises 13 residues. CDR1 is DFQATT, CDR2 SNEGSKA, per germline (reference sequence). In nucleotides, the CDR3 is TGCAGTGCTGTCGGGAGTCTTACAGATACGCAGTATTTT. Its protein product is CSAVGSLTDTQYF.

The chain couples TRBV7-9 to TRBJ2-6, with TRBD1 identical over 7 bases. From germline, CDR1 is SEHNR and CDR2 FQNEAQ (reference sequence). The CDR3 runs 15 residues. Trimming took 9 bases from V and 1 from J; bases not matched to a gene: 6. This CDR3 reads CASGTAASGANVLTF. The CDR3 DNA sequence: TGTGCCAGTGGGACAGCTGCTTCTGGGGCCAACGTCCTGACTTTC.

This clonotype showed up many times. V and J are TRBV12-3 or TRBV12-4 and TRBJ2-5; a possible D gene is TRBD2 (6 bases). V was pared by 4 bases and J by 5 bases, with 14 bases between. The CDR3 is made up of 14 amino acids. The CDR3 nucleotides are TGTGCCAGCAGTTACCCGACTAGTACGGAGACCCAGTACTTC. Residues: CASSYPTSTETQYF.

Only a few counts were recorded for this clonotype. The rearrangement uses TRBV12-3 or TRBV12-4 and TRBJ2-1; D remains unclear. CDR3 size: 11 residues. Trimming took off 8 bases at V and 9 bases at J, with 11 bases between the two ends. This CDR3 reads CASQVWGEQFF. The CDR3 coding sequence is TGTGCCAGCCAGGTATGGGGTGAGCAGTTCTTC.